What follows are 17 T cell receptor beta chains derived from one specimen sequenced in a study of spatial heterogeneity in lung cancer. This sample's time point: sample taken at primary tumor resection. TCRdb ran MiXCR on the 5' RACE reads and lists one entry per CDR3 protein. Among over 13,000 distinct CDR3 sequences listed, 3.6% were seen once. Sequencing was performed on normal lung tissue next to the tumor, taken at surgery. The receptor source for this set is a male donor with early-stage non-small cell lung cancer.

This clonotype has ten or more counts. This beta chain is an unintended read in a library built for alpha chains; its size means little. The V and J genes are TRBV7-8 and TRBJ2-1; no definite D call. The CDR3 totals 11 residues. The V gene lost 5 bases and the J gene lost 4 bases, with 3 bases spanning the gap. The germline CDR1 and CDR2 sequences are SGHVS and FQNEAQ. DNA for the CDR3: TGTGCCAGCAGCATATACAATGAGCAGTTCTTC. It is translated as CASSIYNEQFF.

This clonotype is labeled as medium-sized. Found in a library prepared for alpha chains, this beta chain is an off-target read, and its abundance has little meaning. The gene calls are TRBV27 and TRBJ1-1, with TRBD1 identical over 11 bases. V gave up 5 bases and J gave up 2 bases; unmatched junction bases: 7. CDR1 MNHEY and CDR2 SMNVEV come from the germline V gene (reference sequence). This CDR3 has 16 residues. CDR3 sequence (DNA): TGTGCCAGCAGTCCCTCCGGGACAGGGGGTAACACTGAAGCTTTCTTT. Its translation: CASSPSGTGGNTEAFF.

In this sample, this clonotype turned up many times. The library was built for alpha chains, so this beta chain is an off-target read and its size means little. The gene calls are TRBV29-1 and TRBJ2-5; D is tentatively TRBD1 or TRBD2 (5 bases each). The V and J ends lost 6 bases and 2 bases respectively, with 13 bases between them. CDR1 and CDR2 from the germline V gene are SQVTM and ANQGSEA. The CDR3 is 13 residues long. Here the CDR3 reads CSVDIGTQETQYF. CDR3 DNA sequence: TGCAGCGTGGACATAGGGACGCAAGAGACCCAGTACTTC.

This clonotype qualifies as medium-sized. This beta chain represents an off-target read in a library built for alpha chains; its size is of limited meaning. The gene calls are TRBV4-1 and TRBJ2-7; the match to TRBD2 covers 7 bases. Germline V gene sequence: CDR1 MGHRA, CDR2 YSYEKL. The CDR3 spans 13 residues. The J segment lost 5 bases and the V segment lost 4 bases, leaving 5 bases of the junction unmatched. The DNA of the CDR3 is TGCGCCAGCAGCCCGGATGGGGGGGACGAGCAGTACTTC. It is translated as CASSPDGGDEQYF.

This clonotype has ten or more counts. This beta chain was picked up by a library intended for alpha chains and is off target, so its count carries little meaning. This chain joins TRBV30 and TRBJ1-5; D is possibly TRBD1 (5 bases). The germline V and J ends were trimmed by 0 bases and 2 bases, with 17 bases remaining between them. This CDR3 has 17 amino acids. CDR1 is GTSNPN, CDR2 SVGIG, per germline (reference sequence). The CDR3: CAWSVQEGRWGNQPQHF. DNA of the CDR3: TGTGCCTGGAGTGTACAGGAGGGGCGTTGGGGCAATCAGCCCCAGCATTTT. Together with reference TRBV30 and TRBJ1-5, the CDR3 gives the full variable domain: SQTIHQWPATLVQPVGSPLSLECTVEGTSNPNLYWYRQAAGRGLQLLFYSVGIGQISSEVPQNLSASRPQDRQFILSSKKLLLSDSGFYLCAWSVQEGRWGNQPQHFGDGTRLSIL.

In this sample, this clonotype turned up many times. The library was prepared for alpha chains; this beta chain is a stray read, so its frequency means little. This CDR3 reads CSVVWQSGTDTQYF. CDR3 nucleotide sequence: TGCAGCGTTGTTTGGCAATCGGGGACAGATACGCAGTATTTT. The rearrangement links TRBV29-1 to TRBJ2-3, with D tentatively TRBD2 (5 bases). Trimming left V 4 bases short and J 3 bases short, with 14 bases between. Germline V CDR1 and CDR2: SQVTM, ANQGSEA. This CDR3 has 14 amino acids.

A note on this clonotype: A junction end diverges from the germline sequence, so it may reflect a read error. This beta chain was picked up by a library intended for alpha chains and is off target, so its count carries little meaning. The chain has TRBV29-1 and TRBJ1-1; weak D call: TRBD1 (6 bases). The CDR3 consists of 13 residues. Germline V gene data show CDR1 as SQVTM and CDR2 as ANQGSEA. CDR3 nucleotides: TGCAGCGTTGTAGATCCAACAGGGCTTTGGGCTTTTTTT. It encodes CSVVDPTGLWAFF.

Ten or more counts support this clonotype. For a library built for alpha chains, this beta chain is a stray read; little rests on its size. This chain joins TRBV6-1 and TRBJ2-3, with 8 bases aligning to TRBD2. Per germline, CDR1 MNHNS and CDR2 SASEGT. The CDR3 is made up of 14 amino acids. In DNA form, the CDR3 reads TGTGCAGGAAGTAGCGGGATGGGTACAGATACGCAGTATTTT. Protein: CAGSSGMGTDTQYF.

This clonotype has a count of ten or more. This beta chain is an unintended read in a library built for alpha chains; its size means little. The V call is TRBV4-1, the J call TRBJ2-5; D perhaps matches TRBD2 (5 bases). Trimming removed 1 base at V and 3 bases at J, with 9 bases between. Germline CDR1 reads MGHRA; CDR2 reads YSYEKL. CDR3 length: 14 amino acids. CDR3 protein: CASSQVRGKETQYF. The CDR3 nucleotides read TGCGCCAGCAGCCAAGTACGAGGGAAAGAGACCCAGTACTTC.

This clonotype appeared many times. Because the library targeted alpha chains, this beta chain is an off-target read whose size means little. V usage is TRBV7-3 and J usage is TRBJ2-2; perhaps TRBD2 as D (6 bases). The germline gives CDR1 SGHTA, CDR2 FQGTGA. This CDR3 comprises 14 residues. V lost 5 bases to trimming and J lost 3 bases, with 10 bases between them. CDR3 coding DNA: TGTGCCAGCAGCCCGGAGGGCTACACCGGGGAGCTGTTTTTT. Its translation: CASSPEGYTGELFF.

This clonotype was observed many times. Because this beta chain is a stray read in a library intended to capture alpha chains, its abundance should not be given much weight. The chain joins TRBV3-1 to TRBJ1-2; 9 positions agree with TRBD1. CDR3 length equals 14 residues. The V gene end was trimmed by 3 bases and the J gene end by 5 bases; junction bases not matched to a gene: 4. Germline CDR1 and CDR2: LGHDT and YNNKEL (reference sequence). CDR3 amino acids: CASSHRDRAYGYTF. The CDR3 DNA sequence: TGTGCCAGCAGCCACAGGGACAGGGCTTATGGCTACACCTTC. The whole variable domain, filled in from reference TRBV3-1 and TRBJ1-2, reads DTAVSQTPKYLVTQMGNDKSIKCEQNLGHDTMYWYKQDSKKFLKIMFSYNNKELIINETVPNRFSPKSPDKAHLNLHINSLELGDSAVYFCASSHRDRAYGYTFGSGTRLTVV.

This clonotype is judged medium-sized. This beta chain came through as a stray read in a library set up for alpha chains, and its size says little. V gene TRBV6-2 or TRBV6-3 combines with J gene TRBJ1-1; TRBD1 aligns across 7 bases. V gave up 7 bases and J gave up 0 bases; unmatched junction bases: 11. The CDR3 spans 16 residues. From germline, CDR1 is MNHEY and CDR2 SVGEGT. CDR3 residues: CASTPWQGVMNTEAFF. The CDR3, as DNA: TGTGCCAGCACCCCTTGGCAGGGGGTTATGAACACTGAAGCTTTCTTT.

This clonotype was found many times. Little can be read into the size of this beta chain, an off-target read in a library designed for alpha chains. The chain has TRBV30 and TRBJ1-1; possible D gene TRBD1, 5 bases. The germline V gene encodes CDR1 GTSNPN and CDR2 SVGIG (reference sequence). This CDR3 has 13 residues. V lost 4 bases to trimming and J lost 0 bases, with 9 bases between them. The CDR3, as DNA: TGTGCCTGGACTACAGGAATGAACACTGAAGCTTTCTTT. Residues: CAWTTGMNTEAFF.

This clonotype was detected many times. The library was prepared for alpha chains; this beta chain is a stray read, so its frequency means little. The chain couples TRBV19 to TRBJ2-1; TRBD2 agrees at 11 bases. CDR3 length equals 15 residues. In germline, CDR1 is LNHDA, CDR2 SQIVND (reference sequence). The ends lost 4 bases at V and 8 bases at J; junction bases unmatched: 7. CDR3 in amino acids: CASSTVAGGVDEQFF. In DNA form, the CDR3 reads TGTGCCAGTAGTACCGTAGCGGGAGGGGTTGATGAGCAGTTCTTC.

This clonotype was detected ten times or more. This beta chain was picked up by a library intended for alpha chains and is off target, so its count carries little meaning. J is TRBJ2-7 and V is TRBV27; 12 bases map to TRBD2. CDR1 is MNHEY and CDR2 is SMNVEV in the germline V gene (reference sequence). V lost 2 bases to trimming and J lost 5 bases; unmatched junction nucleotides: 7. The CDR3 extends over 16 amino acids. The CDR3: CASSLTTSGSPHEQYF. Written as DNA, the CDR3 is TGTGCCAGCAGTTTAACGACTAGCGGGAGTCCCCACGAGCAGTACTTC.

This clonotype was seen repeatedly, ten times or more. This beta chain turned up in a library designed for alpha chains; as an off-target read, its abundance says little. DNA of the CDR3: TGCGCCAGCAGCTCCAACCCGGGACAGTTGAACACTGAAGCTTTCTTT. Protein sequence: CASSSNPGQLNTEAFF. The gene calls are TRBV5-1 and TRBJ1-1; TRBD1 agrees at 7 bases. The CDR3 extends over 16 amino acids. With 3 bases clipped from V and 0 bases from J, the junction kept 8 bases outside the gene matches. Germline CDR1 SGHRS, CDR2 YFSETQ.

This clonotype came up many times. The library was designed around alpha chains, so this beta chain is a stray read whose abundance carries little weight. The CDR3 nucleotides read TGTGCCTGGACCTTGAAGAGGAACCTCCACGAGCAGTACTTC. It translates to CAWTLKRNLHEQYF. The chain carries TRBV30 and TRBJ2-7; D remains unclear. Trimming shortened V by 4 bases and J by 5 bases, and 18 bases separated the two germline ends. The CDR3 length is 14 residues. Germline V gene data show CDR1 as GTSNPN and CDR2 as SVGIG (reference sequence).